The rows below give T cell receptor beta chains drawn from one sample of a study of blood T cell repertoires in COVID-19. This table comes from immunoSEQ multiplex PCR, and its TCRdb copy is limited to in-frame clones, with some not included. Among some 150,000 clones, 80% to 90% were seen once, and the ten largest hold roughly 4.3%. Sequencing was done on a sample of peripheral blood. These receptors originate from a woman aged 40 to 49 with acute or convalescent COVID-19. Both conserved end residues are part of each CDR3. Size is omitted from some rows. Given values are once, few, many or a class for expanded clones.

CDR3 protein: CASSQDRLSSYNEQFF; V gene: TRBV14; clone size: .; CDR3 length: 16
CDR3 protein: CASSIYPSGTPEDADTQYF; V gene: TRBV19; clone size: few; CDR3 length: 19
CDR3 protein: CASSFPGVGEETQYF; V gene: TRBV6-5; clone size: .; CDR3 length: 15
CDR3 protein: CASRPHEGGSNYGYTF; V gene: TRBV12-2; clone size: .; CDR3 length: 16
CDR3 protein: CASSQAGGYYNEQFF; V gene: TRBV4-3; clone size: once; CDR3 length: 15
CDR3 protein: CATLQGSNEKLFF; V gene: TRBV12-3/TRBV12-4; clone size: .; CDR3 length: 13
CDR3 protein: CSGLTSDEQFF; V gene: TRBV20-1; clone size: .; CDR3 length: 11
CDR3 protein: CSVGTGMAGGYTF; V gene: TRBV29-1; clone size: .; CDR3 length: 13
CDR3 protein: CASSLGRDSSYEQYF; V gene: TRBV5-1; clone size: .; CDR3 length: 15
CDR3 protein: CASSLDSYNEQFF; V gene: TRBV2; clone size: .; CDR3 length: 13
CDR3 protein: CASRLPGQGNTIYF; V gene: TRBV28; clone size: .; CDR3 length: 14
CDR3 protein: CASRGAAGPPQRTDTQYF; V gene: TRBV5-1; clone size: .; CDR3 length: 18
CDR3 protein: CASSKWGDTEAFF; V gene: TRBV2; clone size: .; CDR3 length: 13
CDR3 protein: CAISEGQGNYGYTF; V gene: TRBV10-3; clone size: .; CDR3 length: 14
CDR3 protein: CASSLTVSNSPLHF; V gene: TRBV28; clone size: .; CDR3 length: 14
CDR3 protein: CASSYRSSGNTIYF; V gene: TRBV11-1; clone size: .; CDR3 length: 14
CDR3 protein: CASSSLSGGYNEQFF; V gene: TRBV5-1; clone size: .; CDR3 length: 15
CDR3 protein: CASSPTGSSYNEQFF; V gene: TRBV5-1; clone size: .; CDR3 length: 15
CDR3 protein: CASSQMGQKANEQFF; V gene: TRBV3-1/TRBV3-2; clone size: .; CDR3 length: 15
CDR3 protein: CASTPYGEGNSPLHF; V gene: TRBV2; clone size: .; CDR3 length: 15